This TCR beta chain comes out of a study of T-cell reconstitution after alpha-beta-depleted transplantation in children. General study findings and limits: For some patients, TCRbeta diversity was high at day 60 because of recipient T cells and thymic progenitors that survived. The origin of alpha-beta T cells about two months after transplant was reportedly several hundred expanded graft clones. Fresh T-cell production supplied most of the T-cell counts and diversity seen one year after transplant.

The CDR3 spans 16 residues. Germline-derived CDR1 and CDR2 are SGHAT and FQNNGV. Trimming cost V 4 bases and J 3 bases; bases outside gene matches: 11. About this clonotype itself: The antigen is undetermined.

TCRbeta library construction was performed incorporating unique molecular identifiers. TCRdb re-called the PCR reads through MiXCR, storing one row per CDR3 protein. The repertoire includes just under 250,000 distinct CDR3 sequences, about 23% of them detected once, and around 2.5% sits in the top ten. Sequencing used PBMCs, obtained before TCRalphabeta/CD19-depleted stem cell transplant. The receptor was derived from a girl aged 2-10 years with Fanconi anemia, due to receive a stem cell transplant. This rearrangement joins TRBV11-2 to TRBJ2-7, with 8 bases that match TRBD1. The CDR3: CASSSAGQGDIYEQYF. Written as DNA, the CDR3 is TGTGCCAGCAGCTCCGCCGGACAGGGAGATATCTACGAGCAGTACTTC.